The source of this TCR beta chain is a study of CD8 T cells in ankylosing spondylitis. Whole-study results and caveats: Earlier reports found some motif variants in synovial fluid and blood in reactive arthritis. Characteristic of ankylosing spondylitis blood, it appeared, was a TCR beta motif comprising about eight highly homologous variants. There was reportedly significant enrichment of clones that were disease-linked in matched ankylosing spondylitis synovial fluid.

Deletions cut 4 bases from V and 0 bases from J, with 12 bases between. Germline CDR1 and CDR2: MNHEY and SVGAGI. This CDR3 comprises 15 residues. Generation of TCR beta libraries employed quantitative 5'-RACE incorporating molecular barcodes. One entry per CDR3 protein results from TCRdb running MiXCR on the 5' RACE reads. This table holds under 200,000 distinct CDR3 sequences, roughly 10% found once. In the case of this clonotype: Its antigen is currently unknown.

The clonotype was recovered from a female donor with ankylosing spondylitis or in good health (not recorded which). The sequenced sample consisted of blood, either unsorted or a sorted T cell fraction (not recorded which). The chain carries TRBV6-5 and TRBJ2-5; D is uncertain. The CDR3 sequence: CASSWSDGYQETQYF. The CDR3 DNA reads as TGTGCCAGCAGTTGGTCCGACGGGTACCAAGAGACCCAGTACTTC.